This T cell receptor beta chain was sequenced during a study of response to subunit inactivated influenza vaccine. Overall study results and limits: Only a handful of new T cells, the authors suggested, are recruited with each seasonal influenza vaccination.

Points on this clonotype: Antigen unknown.

The CDR3 consists of 14 residues. V was clipped by 2 bases and J by 6 bases, with 13 bases between them. MiXCR, applied by TCRdb to the RT-PCR reads, yields one record per CDR3 protein. The data show around 320,000 distinct CDR3 sequences, over 20% seen once. The chain joins TRBV12-3 or TRBV12-4 to TRBJ1-2; D remains ambiguous. The sequenced sample was PBMCs from blood, obtained less than 22 months after vaccination. The TCR originated in a man aged 45-69 years who received an inactivated influenza vaccine. CDR3 nucleotide sequence: TGTGCCAGCAGTTTAAGTCTCAGGTTAAATGGCTACACCTTC. This sequence encodes CASSLSLRLNGYTF.